The T cell receptor (beta chain) described here comes from a study of siplizumab effects on memory and regulatory T cells. Study-level findings and limits: Alloreactive CD4+ clones that could be mapped were on average about 71% Treg-derived with siplizumab, against 25% to 30% in controls. Memory cells seemed less diverse than naive T cells, which also seemed major contributors to the alloresponse.

The CDR3 sequence is 15 residues long. V shed 3 bases and J 1 base; nucleotides not matched to a gene: 2. CDR1 and CDR2 from the germline V gene are SNHLY and FYNNEI. Produced via immunoSEQ multiplex PCR; TCRdb's table is partial and in-frame only. The profile shows 100,000 or so clones, about 91% of them singletons. Regarding this clone: Its antigen is unknown.

Source material: CD4+ T cells sorted from blood. This receptor was taken from a human donor in good health. Some clones in this sample may be carry-over from other donors' samples. V is TRBV2 and J is TRBJ2-1; 8 nucleotides agree with TRBD2. The CDR3 reads CASSEASGSYNEQFF. The CDR3 DNA sequence: TGTGCCAGCAGTGAGGCTAGCGGGTCCTACAATGAGCAGTTCTTC.